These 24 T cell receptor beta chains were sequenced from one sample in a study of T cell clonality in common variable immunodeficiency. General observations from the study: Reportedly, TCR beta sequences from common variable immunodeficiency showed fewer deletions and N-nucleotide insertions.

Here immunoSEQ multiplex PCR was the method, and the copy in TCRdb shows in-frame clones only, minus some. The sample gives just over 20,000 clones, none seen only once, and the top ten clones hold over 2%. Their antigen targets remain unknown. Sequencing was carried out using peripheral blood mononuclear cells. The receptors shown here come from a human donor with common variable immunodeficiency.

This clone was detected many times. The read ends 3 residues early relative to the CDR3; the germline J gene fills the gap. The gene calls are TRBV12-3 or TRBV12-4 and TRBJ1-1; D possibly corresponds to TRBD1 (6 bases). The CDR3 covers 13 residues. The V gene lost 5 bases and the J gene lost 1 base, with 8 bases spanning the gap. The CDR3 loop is CASSSRGNTEAFF. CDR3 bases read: TGTGCCAGCAGTAGCAGGGGGAACACTGAA.

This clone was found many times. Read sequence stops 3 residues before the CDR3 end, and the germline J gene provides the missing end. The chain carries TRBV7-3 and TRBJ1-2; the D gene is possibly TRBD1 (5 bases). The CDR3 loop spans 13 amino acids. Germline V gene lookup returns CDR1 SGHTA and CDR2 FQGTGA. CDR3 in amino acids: CASSRARGDGYTF. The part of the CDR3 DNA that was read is TGTGCCAGCAGCCGGGCGAGGGGCGACGGC.

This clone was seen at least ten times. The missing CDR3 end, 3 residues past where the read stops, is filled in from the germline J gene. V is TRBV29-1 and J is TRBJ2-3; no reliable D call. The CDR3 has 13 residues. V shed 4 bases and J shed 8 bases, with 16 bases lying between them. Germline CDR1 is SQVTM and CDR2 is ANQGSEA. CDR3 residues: CSVAPHQATTQYF. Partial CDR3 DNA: TGCAGCGTTGCCCCCCACCAGGCCACTACG.

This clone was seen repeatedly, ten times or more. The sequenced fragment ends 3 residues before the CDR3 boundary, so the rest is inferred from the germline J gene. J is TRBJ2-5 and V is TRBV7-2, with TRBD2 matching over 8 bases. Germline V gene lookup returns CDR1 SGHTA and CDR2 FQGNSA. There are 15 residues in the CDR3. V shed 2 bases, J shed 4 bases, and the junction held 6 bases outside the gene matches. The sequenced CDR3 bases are TGTGCCAGCAGCTTAAGAGCGGGGGCCCTAGAGACC. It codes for CASSLRAGALET. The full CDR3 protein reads CASSLRAGALETQYF.

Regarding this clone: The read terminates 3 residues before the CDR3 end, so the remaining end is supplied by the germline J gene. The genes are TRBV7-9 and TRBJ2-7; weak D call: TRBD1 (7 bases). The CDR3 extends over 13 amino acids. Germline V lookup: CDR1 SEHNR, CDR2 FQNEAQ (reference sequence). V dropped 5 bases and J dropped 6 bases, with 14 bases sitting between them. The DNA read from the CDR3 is TGTGCCAGCAGCCCAGGGGGGAAGGGCGAG. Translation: CASSPGGKGE. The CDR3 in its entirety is CASSPGGKGEQYF.

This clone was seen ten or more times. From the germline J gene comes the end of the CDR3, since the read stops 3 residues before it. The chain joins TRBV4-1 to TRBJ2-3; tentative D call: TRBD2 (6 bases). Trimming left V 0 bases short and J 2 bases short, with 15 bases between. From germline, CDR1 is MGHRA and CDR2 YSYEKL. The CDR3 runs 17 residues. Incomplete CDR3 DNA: TGCGCCAGCAGCCAAGATGGGGCCGGAGGGGTCACAGATACG. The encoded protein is CASSQDGAGGVTDT. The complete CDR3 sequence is CASSQDGAGGVTDTQYF.

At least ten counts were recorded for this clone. CDR3 protein: CASSLEGTYEQYF. CDR3 DNA, as far as it was read: TGCGCCAGCAGCTTAGAGGGGACCTACGAG. The chain has TRBV5-1 and TRBJ2-7; the D call may be TRBD1 or TRBD2 (5 bases each). The read comes to an end 3 residues before the CDR3 does, leaving the germline J gene to fill in the end. CDR3 length: 13 residues. V lost 2 bases to trimming and J lost 2 bases, with 8 bases between them. CDR1 and CDR2 (germline): SGHRS, YFSETQ.

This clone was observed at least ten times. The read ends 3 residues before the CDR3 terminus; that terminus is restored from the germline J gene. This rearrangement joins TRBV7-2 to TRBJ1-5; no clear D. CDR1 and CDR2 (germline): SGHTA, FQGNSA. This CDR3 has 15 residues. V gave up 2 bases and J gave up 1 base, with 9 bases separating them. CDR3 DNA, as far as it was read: TGTGCCAGCAGCTTAATTGGGCACAGCAATCAGCCC. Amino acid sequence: CASSLIGHSNQP. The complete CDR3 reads CASSLIGHSNQPQHF.

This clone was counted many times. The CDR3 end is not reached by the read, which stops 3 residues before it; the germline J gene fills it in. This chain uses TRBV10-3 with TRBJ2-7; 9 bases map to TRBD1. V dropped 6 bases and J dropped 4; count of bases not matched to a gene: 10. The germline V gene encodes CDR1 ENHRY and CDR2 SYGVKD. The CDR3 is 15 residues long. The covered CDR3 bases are TGTGCCATCAGGACAGGGGGGACAGGTGGATACGAG. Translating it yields CAIRTGGTGGYE. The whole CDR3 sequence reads CAIRTGGTGGYEQYF.

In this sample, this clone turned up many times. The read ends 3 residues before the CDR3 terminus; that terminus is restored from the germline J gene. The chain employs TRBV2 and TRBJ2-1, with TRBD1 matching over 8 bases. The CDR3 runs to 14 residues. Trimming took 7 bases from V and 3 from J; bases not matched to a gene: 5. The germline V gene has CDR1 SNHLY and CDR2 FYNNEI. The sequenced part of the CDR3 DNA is TGTGCCAGCAAGGCGGGGACAGGCTACAATGAG. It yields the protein CASKAGTGYNE. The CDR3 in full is CASKAGTGYNEQFF.

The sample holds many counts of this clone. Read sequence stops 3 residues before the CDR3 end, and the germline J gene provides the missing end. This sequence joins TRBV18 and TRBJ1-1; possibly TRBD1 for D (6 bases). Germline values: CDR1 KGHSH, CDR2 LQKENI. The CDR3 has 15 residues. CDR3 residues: CASSPGSGQSVFAFF. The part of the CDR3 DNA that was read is TGTGCCAGCTCACCAGGCAGCGGACAGTCGGTTTTT.

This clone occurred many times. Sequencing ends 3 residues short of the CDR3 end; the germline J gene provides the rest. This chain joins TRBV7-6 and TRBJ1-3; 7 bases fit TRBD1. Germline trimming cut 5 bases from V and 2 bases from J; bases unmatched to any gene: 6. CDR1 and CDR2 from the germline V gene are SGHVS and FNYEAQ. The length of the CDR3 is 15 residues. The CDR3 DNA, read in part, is TGTGCCAGCAGCCAGCGACAGGGACCTGGAAACACC. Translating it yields CASSQRQGPGNT. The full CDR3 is CASSQRQGPGNTIYF.

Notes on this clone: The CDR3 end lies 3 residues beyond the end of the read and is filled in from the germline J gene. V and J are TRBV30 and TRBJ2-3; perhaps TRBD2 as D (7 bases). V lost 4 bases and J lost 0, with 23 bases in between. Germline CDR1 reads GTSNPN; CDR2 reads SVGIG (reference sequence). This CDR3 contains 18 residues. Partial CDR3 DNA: TGTGCCTGGACCCGCCGGGGCGGGGGCGATACCAGCACAGATACG. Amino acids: CAWTRRGGGDTSTDT. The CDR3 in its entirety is CAWTRRGGGDTSTDTQYF.

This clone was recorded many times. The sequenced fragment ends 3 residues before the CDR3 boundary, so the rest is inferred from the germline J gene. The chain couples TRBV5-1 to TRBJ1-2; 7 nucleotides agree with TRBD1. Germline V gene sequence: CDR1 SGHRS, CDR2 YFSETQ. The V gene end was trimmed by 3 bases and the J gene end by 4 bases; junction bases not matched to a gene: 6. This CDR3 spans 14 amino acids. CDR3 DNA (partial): TGCGCCAGCAGCTCCGGACAGGAGTCCTATGGC. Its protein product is CASSSGQESYG. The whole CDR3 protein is CASSSGQESYGYTF.

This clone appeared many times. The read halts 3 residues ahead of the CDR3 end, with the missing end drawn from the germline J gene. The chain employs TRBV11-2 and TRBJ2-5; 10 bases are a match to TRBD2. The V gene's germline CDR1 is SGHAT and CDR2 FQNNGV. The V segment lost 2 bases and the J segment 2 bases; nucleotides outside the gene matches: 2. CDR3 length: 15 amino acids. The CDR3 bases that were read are TGTGCCAGCAGCTTAATTAGCGGGAGGCAAGAGACC. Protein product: CASSLISGRQET. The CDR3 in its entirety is CASSLISGRQETQYF.

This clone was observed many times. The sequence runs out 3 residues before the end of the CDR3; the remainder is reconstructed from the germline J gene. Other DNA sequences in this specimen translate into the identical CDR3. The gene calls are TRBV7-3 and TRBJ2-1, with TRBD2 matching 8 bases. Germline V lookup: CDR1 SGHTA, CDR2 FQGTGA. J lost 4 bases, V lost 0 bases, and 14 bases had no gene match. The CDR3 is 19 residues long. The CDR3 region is CASSLTSRGGRGAYNEQFF. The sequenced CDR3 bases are TGTGCCAGCAGCTTAACAAGTCGGGGTGGGCGGGGGGCTTACAATGAG. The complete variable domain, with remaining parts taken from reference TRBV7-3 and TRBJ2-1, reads GAGVSQTPSNKVTEKGKYVELRCDPISGHTALYWYRQSLGQGPEFLIYFQGTGAADDSGLPNDRFFAVRPEGSVSTLKIQRTERGDSAVYLCASSLTSRGGRGAYNEQFFGPGTRLTVL.

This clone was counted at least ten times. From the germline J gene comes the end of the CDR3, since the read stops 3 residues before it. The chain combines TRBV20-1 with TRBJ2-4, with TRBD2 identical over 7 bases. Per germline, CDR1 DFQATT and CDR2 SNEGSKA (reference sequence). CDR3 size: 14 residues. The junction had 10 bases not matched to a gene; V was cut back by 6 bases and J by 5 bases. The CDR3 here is CSAPLGGNQNIQYF. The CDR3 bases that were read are TGCAGTGCCCCCCTGGGGGGGAACCAAAACATT.

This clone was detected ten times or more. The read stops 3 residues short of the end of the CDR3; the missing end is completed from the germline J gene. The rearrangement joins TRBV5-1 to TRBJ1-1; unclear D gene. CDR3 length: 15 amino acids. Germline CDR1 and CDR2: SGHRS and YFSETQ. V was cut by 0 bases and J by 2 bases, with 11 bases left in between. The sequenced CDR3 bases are TGCGCCAGCAGCTTGGTAGATTTCGTTAACACTGAA. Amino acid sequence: CASSLVDFVNTE. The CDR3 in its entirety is CASSLVDFVNTEAFF.

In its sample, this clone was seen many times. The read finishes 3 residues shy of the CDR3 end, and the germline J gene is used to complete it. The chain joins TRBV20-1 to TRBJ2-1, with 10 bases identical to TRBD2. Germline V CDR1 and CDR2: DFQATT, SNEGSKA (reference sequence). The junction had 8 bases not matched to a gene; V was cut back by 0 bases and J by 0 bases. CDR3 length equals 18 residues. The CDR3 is CSARDLAGGSISYNEQFF. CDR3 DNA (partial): TGCAGTGCTAGAGATTTAGCGGGGGGCTCGATCTCCTACAATGAG.

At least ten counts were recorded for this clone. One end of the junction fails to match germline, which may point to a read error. The sequenced CDR3 bases are TGCGCCAGCAGCCAAGATGCGGGGACTGGGGCCAACGTC. It is translated as CASSQDAGTGANV. The CDR3 reads in full as CASSQDAGTGANVLTF. V is TRBV4-2 and J is TRBJ2-6; possible D gene TRBD2, 6 bases. The read finishes 3 residues shy of the CDR3 end, and the germline J gene is used to complete it. The CDR3 is made up of 16 amino acids. The germline V gene has CDR1 LGHNA and CDR2 YNFKEQ.

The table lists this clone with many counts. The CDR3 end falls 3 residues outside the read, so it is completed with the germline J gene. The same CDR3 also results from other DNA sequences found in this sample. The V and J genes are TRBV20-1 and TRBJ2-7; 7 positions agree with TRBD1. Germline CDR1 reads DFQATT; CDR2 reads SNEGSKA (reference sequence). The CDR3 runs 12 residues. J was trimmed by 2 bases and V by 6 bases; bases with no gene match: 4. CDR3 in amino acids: CSARTGAYEQYF. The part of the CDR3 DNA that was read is TGCAGTGCACGCACAGGGGCCTACGAG.

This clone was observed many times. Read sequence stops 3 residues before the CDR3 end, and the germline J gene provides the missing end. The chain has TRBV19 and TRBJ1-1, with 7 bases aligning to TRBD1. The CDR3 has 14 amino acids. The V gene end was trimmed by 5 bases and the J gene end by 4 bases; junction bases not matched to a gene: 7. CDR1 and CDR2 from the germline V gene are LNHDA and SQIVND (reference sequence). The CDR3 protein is CASSGRDRLTEAFF. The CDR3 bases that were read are TGTGCCAGTAGTGGCCGGGACAGACTCACTGAA. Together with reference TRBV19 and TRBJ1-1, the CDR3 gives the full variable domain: DGGITQSPKYLFRKEGQNVTLSCEQNLNHDAMYWYRQDPGQGLRLIYYSQIVNDFQKGDIAEGYSVSREKKESFPLTVTSAQKNPTAFYLCASSGRDRLTEAFFGQGTRLTVV.

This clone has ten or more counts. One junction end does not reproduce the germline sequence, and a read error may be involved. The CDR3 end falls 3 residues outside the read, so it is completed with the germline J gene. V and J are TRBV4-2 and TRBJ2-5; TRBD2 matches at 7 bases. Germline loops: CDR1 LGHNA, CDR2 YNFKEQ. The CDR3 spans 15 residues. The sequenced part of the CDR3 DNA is TGCGCCAGCAGCCAACCGGGGACTATTCAAGAGACC. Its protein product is CASSQPGTIQET. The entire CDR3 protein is CASSQPGTIQETQYF.

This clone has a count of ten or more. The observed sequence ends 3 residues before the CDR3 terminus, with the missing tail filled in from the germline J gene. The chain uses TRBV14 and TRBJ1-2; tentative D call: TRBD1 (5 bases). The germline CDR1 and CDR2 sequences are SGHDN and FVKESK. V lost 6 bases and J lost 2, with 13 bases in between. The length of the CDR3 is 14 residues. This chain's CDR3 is CASSRTSNNYGYTF. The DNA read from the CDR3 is TGTGCCAGCAGTCGGACAAGCAACAACTATGGC.